This T cell receptor (beta chain) is drawn from a study of regulatory T cells in long-lasting Graves disease. Study observations and caveats: Peripheral blood alone, not thyroid tissue, underwent study. TCR diversity in persistent Graves' patients was below that of newly diagnosed ones.

This clonotype was recorded a few times. Its cognate antigen is unknown. V lost 4 bases to trimming and J lost 10 bases, with 17 bases between them. CDR3 length: 14 amino acids. The time point denotes: newly diagnosed GD, antithyroid drugs for less than 3 months. Following extraction of RNA from PBMCs, that RNA was used to make the TCR library. Building of the TCR beta libraries involved iRepertoire HTBI primers and Arm-PCR of CDR3 regions. TCRdb fed the multiplex PCR reads into MiXCR, producing one record per CDR3 protein. The sample lists around 250,000 distinct CDR3 sequences; 18% were seen once. In addition, the sample was reused for a study of T cells in Graves' hyperthyroidism and ophthalmopathy. In that study: Stable hyperthyroidism: no ophthalmopathy progression over 18 months of follow-up.

The chain combines TRBV12-3 or TRBV12-4 with TRBJ1-5; perhaps TRBD1 as D (6 bases). This specimen consisted of peripheral blood mononuclear cells (PBMCs), obtained at new diagnosis, from a patient treated with antithyroid drugs. This TCR derives from a woman aged 30 to 39 with Graves disease. CDR3 nucleotide sequence: TGTGCCAGCAGTTACCGGGACACCGTCGGTCCCCAGCATTTT. Encoded protein: CASSYRDTVGPQHF.